These T cell receptor beta chains were read from a single sample in a study of siplizumab effects on memory and regulatory T cells. Only in-frame clones appear in the TCRdb table, and some are missing; sequencing was by immunoSEQ multiplex PCR. Among 94,000 or so clones listed, approximately 93% were seen once. Sequencing was done on a sample of CD8+ T cells sorted from blood. These receptors were collected from a human donor in good health. The CDR3 runs from the conserved cysteine through the conserved F or W. A D gene is named only where the DNA matches it firmly. Clone size is not always given. Where it is, it says once, few, many or a class for expanded clones.

v_gene	d_gene	j_gene	abundance	CDR3nt	CDR3aa
TRBV9	TRBD1	TRBJ1-1	NA	TGTGCCAGCAGCGCCCGGACAGGGGAGTGGGTTGGGAACACTGAAGCTTTCTTT	CASSARTGEWVGNTEAFF
TRBV7-9	NA	TRBJ2-1	NA	TGTGCCAGCGTAGGGACCCGATTTGGGGGAGTAGGAGTCTACAATGAGCAGTTCTTC	CASVGTRFGGVGVYNEQFF
TRBV19	TRBD2	TRBJ2-5	NA	TGTGCCAGTAGTATTAAACTAGCGGAGGGCGAGACCCAGTACTTC	CASSIKLAEGETQYF
TRBV6-1	NA	TRBJ2-7	NA	TGTGCCAGCAGTGAAGAGAAGGGGTATACCCCCTACGAGCAGTACTTC	CASSEEKGYTPYEQYF
TRBV6-5	NA	TRBJ1-1	NA	TGTGCCAGCAGTTACTCGCAGACAGCTGAAGCTTTCTTT	CASSYSQTAEAFF
TRBV2	TRBD2	TRBJ2-7	NA	TGTGCCAGCAGTGAAGCTTGGGGGGGGAGCTACGAGCAGTACTTC	CASSEAWGGSYEQYF
TRBV27	TRBD2	TRBJ2-7	NA	TGTGCCAGCAGTTTATCGGGAGTGGCGGGGGGGGTCCACGAGCAGTACTTC	CASSLSGVAGGVHEQYF
TRBV7-6	NA	TRBJ1-4	NA	TGTGCCAGCAGCTTAGGAGGACGCATGAGTGAAAAACTGTTTTTT	CASSLGGRMSEKLFF
TRBV6-4	TRBD1	TRBJ2-3	NA	TGTGCCAGCAGTGACGGGGACAGAACATCAGATACGCAGTATTTT	CASSDGDRTSDTQYF
TRBV4-2	TRBD1	TRBJ1-5	NA	TGTGCCAGCAGCCGGGACAGGGATGATCAGCCCCAGCATTTT	CASSRDRDDQPQHF
TRBV7-9	NA	TRBJ2-1	NA	TGTGCCAGCAGCTCGAAGGAAGGGGAGCAGTTCTTC	CASSSKEGEQFF
TRBV11-2	NA	TRBJ1-2	NA	TGTGCCAGCAGCTTAGAGGGATATGGCTACACCTTC	CASSLEGYGYTF
TRBV27	NA	TRBJ2-5	NA	TGTGCCAGCAGTTTATCGGAGGAGGAGACCCAGTACTTC	CASSLSEEETQYF
TRBV4-1	NA	TRBJ2-5	NA	TGCGCCAGCAGCCCCCGGACCCAAGAGGAGACCCAGTACTTC	CASSPRTQEETQYF
TRBV4-1	NA	TRBJ1-3	NA	TGCGCCAGCAGCCAAGAGTACCGATCCTCTGGAAACACCATATATTTT	CASSQEYRSSGNTIYF
TRBV7-9	TRBD2	TRBJ2-1	NA	TGTGCCAGCAGCCCTATGACTAGCGGGAGGGCAGATGAGCAGTTCTTC	CASSPMTSGRADEQFF
TRBV7-8	TRBD2	TRBJ2-5	NA	TGTGCCAGCAGCTTATTCCGGGAGGGACAAGAGACCCAGTACTTC	CASSLFREGQETQYF
TRBV10-1	TRBD2	TRBJ2-2	NA	TGCGCCAGCAGGCGGGAGGGTAAGCAAAATAACCTAAAGAACACCGGGGAGCTGTTTTTT	CASRREGKQNNLKNTGELFF
TRBV2	NA	TRBJ2-5	NA	TGTGCCAGCAGTGACATCGGGGGAATGCGAGAGACCCAGTACTTC	CASSDIGGMRETQYF
TRBV7-9	NA	TRBJ1-2	NA	TGTGCCAGCAGCCCTACAGGGTCGGGCGGCTACACCTTC	CASSPTGSGGYTF
TRBV27	TRBD2	TRBJ2-1	NA	TGTGCCAGCAGTTTAGCGGGAGACCTCCCAGAACTCAATGAGCAGTTCTTC	CASSLAGDLPELNEQFF
TRBV4-1	NA	TRBJ1-3	few	TGCGCCAGCACCCAGGGGCAGGGCTCGGAGAACACCATATATTTT	CASTQGQGSENTIYF
TRBV19	NA	TRBJ1-2	NA	TGTGCCAGTAGTGCCCCGGACGGGGGCGTGGATGGCTACACCTTC	CASSAPDGGVDGYTF
TRBV11-2	NA	TRBJ1-6	few	TGTGCCAGCAGGCTGTCGGTAAATTCACCCCTCCACTTT	CASRLSVNSPLHF
TRBV7-3	TRBD2	TRBJ2-5	NA	TGTGCCAGCAGCGCCCCCACTAGCGGGGGGGCCGATGAGACCCAGTACTTC	CASSAPTSGGADETQYF
TRBV11-2	NA	TRBJ1-5	NA	TGTGCCAGCAGCCCTCGGGGGGGGCTTGATCAGCCCCAGCATTTT	CASSPRGGLDQPQHF
TRBV11-1	NA	TRBJ2-7	NA	TGTGCCAGCAGCTTGGACCGAGGGACCTACGAGCAGTACTTC	CASSLDRGTYEQYF
TRBV13	NA	TRBJ2-1	NA	TGTGCCAGCAGCTTAGATGGCGACTCCTACAATGAGCAGTTCTTC	CASSLDGDSYNEQFF
TRBV4-3	TRBD2	TRBJ2-3	NA	TGCGCCAGCAGCCAAGATCGGGGGGGGGCAGATACGCAGTATTTT	CASSQDRGGADTQYF
TRBV13	TRBD1	TRBJ2-2	NA	TGTGCCAGCAGCCTCCGGGACAGAAACACCGGGGAGCTGTTTTTT	CASSLRDRNTGELFF
TRBV27	TRBD2	TRBJ2-5	NA	TGTGCCAGCAGTTTATCGGCTAGCGGGTATTTGGAGACCCAGTACTTC	CASSLSASGYLETQYF
TRBV10-3	TRBD2	TRBJ2-1	NA	TGTGCCATCAGTGAGTTGGCTAGCGGGGAGAATGAGCAGTTCTTC	CAISELASGENEQFF
TRBV27	TRBD1	TRBJ1-4	NA	TGTGCCAGCAGACCGACAGGGTTCGAAAAACTGTTTTTT	CASRPTGFEKLFF
TRBV13	TRBD2	TRBJ2-1	NA	TGTGCCAGCAGCGCGCCTAGCGGGAGGGACAATGAGCAGTTCTTC	CASSAPSGRDNEQFF
TRBV5-4	NA	TRBJ2-5	NA	TGTGCCAGCAGCACTAGACAGTACCAAGAGACCCAGTACTTC	CASSTRQYQETQYF
TRBV19	TRBD1	TRBJ2-1	NA	TGTGCCAGTAGTGTGGGACAGTCCAATGAGCAGTTCTTC	CASSVGQSNEQFF
TRBV6-5	TRBD1	TRBJ1-1	NA	TGTGCCAGCAGTCGGACAGGGGTTATGAACACTGAAGCTTTCTTT	CASSRTGVMNTEAFF
TRBV19	TRBD1	TRBJ1-2	NA	TGTGCCAGTAGTATTGGGACAGGGGGATTCAATGGCTACACCTTC	CASSIGTGGFNGYTF
TRBV6-6	NA	TRBJ2-1	NA	TGTGCCACTCACAGCTCCTACAATGAGCAGTTCTTC	CATHSSYNEQFF
TRBV7-9	TRBD1	TRBJ2-5	once	TGTGCCAGCAGCCCCCAGGGACAGGGGAGAGAGACCCAGTACTTC	CASSPQGQGRETQYF
TRBV10-3	NA	TRBJ2-7	NA	TGTGCCATCAGTGATCCGGGAAGATCCTACGAGCAGTACTTC	CAISDPGRSYEQYF
TRBV14	NA	TRBJ1-1	NA	TGTGCCAGCAGCCAAGATCGGGTGAACACTGAAGCTTTCTTT	CASSQDRVNTEAFF
TRBV5-4	NA	TRBJ2-7	NA	TGTGCCAGCAGCGGGGGACGCCCTCACGAGCAGTACTTC	CASSGGRPHEQYF
TRBV6-5	TRBD1	TRBJ1-2	NA	TGTGCCAGCAGTTACGGGACAGGGTCTAACTATGGCTACACCTTC	CASSYGTGSNYGYTF
TRBV11-1	NA	TRBJ2-3	NA	TGTGCCAGCAGCTTAAGGACTCGGCTCACAGATACGCAGTATTTT	CASSLRTRLTDTQYF